One and the same sample provided the 6 T cell receptor beta chains below, sequenced in a study of blood T cell repertoires in COVID-19. Data came from immunoSEQ multiplex PCR; TCRdb stores just in-frame clones and leaves some out. There are some 140,000 clones in the sample; 70% to 80% occur only once, and over 9.5% lies in the top ten. The sample was peripheral blood. The receptor source for this set is a man aged 60-69 years who had recovered from COVID-19.

The chain combines TRBV27 with TRBJ1-2, with D unresolved. Germline V gene lookup returns CDR1 MNHEY and CDR2 SMNVEV (reference sequence). CDR3 length: 14 residues. V shed 5 bases and J shed 8 bases, with 18 bases lying between them. This chain's CDR3 is CASSPTGQSGGYTF. The CDR3 DNA sequence: TGTGCCAGCAGTCCCACGGGCCAGTCGGGAGGCTACACCTTC.

This clone has just a few counts. The chain has TRBV13 and TRBJ1-5; D gene unclear. Germline CDR1 reads PRHDT; CDR2 reads FYEKMQ (reference sequence). The V end lost 0 bases, the J end lost 6 bases, and 9 bases lay between the germline ends. The CDR3 extends over 14 amino acids. CDR3 protein: CASSLGGSGQPQHF. The DNA of the CDR3 is TGTGCCAGCAGCTTAGGCGGGAGTGGTCAGCCCCAGCATTTT.

This rearrangement joins TRBV9 to TRBJ2-1; 7 bases match TRBD1. The J segment lost 5 bases and the V segment lost 3 bases, leaving 5 bases of the junction unmatched. CDR1 and CDR2 from the germline V gene are SGDLS and YYNGEE. The CDR3 loop spans 14 amino acids. The CDR3 protein is CASSARQGNNEQFF. The CDR3, as DNA: TGTGCCAGCAGCGCCCGACAGGGTAACAATGAGCAGTTCTTC. Complete variable domain (other parts from reference TRBV9 and TRBJ2-1): DSGVTQTPKHLITATGQRVTLRCSPRSGDLSVYWYQQSLDQGLQFLIQYYNGEERAKGNILERFSAQQFPDLHSELNLSSLELGDSALYFCASSARQGNNEQFFGPGTRLTVL.

This sequence joins TRBV21-1 and TRBJ2-4; the D call of TRBD2 is as the table states it, not checked on the DNA. TRBV21-1 is recorded as a pseudogene. The CDR3 covers 21 residues. Written as DNA, the CDR3 is TGTGCCAGCAGCAAATGCCGGGGACTAGCGGGAGGGGTATTAGCCAAAAACATTCAGTACTTC. As protein: CASSKCRGLAGGVLAKNIQYF.

The rearrangement links TRBV5-4 to TRBJ2-5; 10 nucleotides agree with TRBD2. Germline V gene lookup returns CDR1 SGHNT and CDR2 YYREEE (reference sequence). V trimming: 2 bases; J trimming: 5 bases; junction bases outside the gene matches: 6. The CDR3 contains 15 residues. The CDR3 sequence is CASSLAGGPFETQYF. CDR3 DNA: TGTGCCAGCAGCTTAGCGGGGGGGCCGTTTGAGACCCAGTACTTC.

J is TRBJ2-2 and V is TRBV7-2, with D maybe TRBD1 (6 bases). V lost 5 bases and J 0 bases, leaving 19 bases between the germline ends. Germline V CDR1 and CDR2: SGHTA, FQGNSA. CDR3 length: 18 residues. CDR3 in DNA: TGTGCCAGCAGCCCTAAAAAGAGGGGACAAGCGAACACCGGGGAGCTGTTTTTT. The encoded protein is CASSPKKRGQANTGELFF.